The following is a TCR beta chain sequence with its context. This sample stems from a study of T cell changes during pregnancy in multiple sclerosis. This table comes from immunoSEQ multiplex PCR, and its TCRdb copy is limited to in-frame clones, with some not included. The repertoire holds 25,000 to 30,000 clones, with around 85% as singletons. The germline V gene encodes CDR1 SNHLY and CDR2 FYNNEI. Deletions cut 1 base from V and 4 bases from J, with 10 bases between. CDR3 length: 14 amino acids. The sequences come from CD8+ T cells from peripheral blood mononuclear cells, collected after pregnancy. This receptor was identified in a female donor with multiple sclerosis, enrolled in a pregnancy study. J is TRBJ1-2 and V is TRBV2, with no clear D. The chain's CDR3 is CASSEVYGPYGYTF. CDR3 DNA sequence: TGTGCCAGCAGTGAAGTGTACGGTCCCTATGGCTACACCTTC.